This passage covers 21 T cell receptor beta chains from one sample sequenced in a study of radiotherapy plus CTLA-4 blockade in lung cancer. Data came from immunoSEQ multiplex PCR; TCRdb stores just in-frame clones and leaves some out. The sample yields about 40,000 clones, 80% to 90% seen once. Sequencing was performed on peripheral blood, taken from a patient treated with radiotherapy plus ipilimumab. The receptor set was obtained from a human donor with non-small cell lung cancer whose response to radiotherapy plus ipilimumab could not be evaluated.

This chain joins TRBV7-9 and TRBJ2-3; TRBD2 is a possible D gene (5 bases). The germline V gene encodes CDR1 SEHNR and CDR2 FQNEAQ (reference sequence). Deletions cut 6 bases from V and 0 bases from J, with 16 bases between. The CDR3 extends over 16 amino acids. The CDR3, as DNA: TGTGCCAGCAGGGCCCTGCGGGTTTCTAGCACAGATACGCAGTATTTT. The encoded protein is CASRALRVSSTDTQYF.

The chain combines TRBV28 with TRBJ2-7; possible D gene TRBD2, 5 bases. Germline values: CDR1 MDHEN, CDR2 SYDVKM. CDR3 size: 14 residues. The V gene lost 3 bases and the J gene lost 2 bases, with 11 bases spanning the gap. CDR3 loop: CASSLEAETYEQYF. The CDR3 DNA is TGTGCCAGCAGTTTGGAGGCAGAAACCTACGAGCAGTACTTC. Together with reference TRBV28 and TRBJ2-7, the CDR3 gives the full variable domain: DVKVTQSSRYLVKRTGEKVFLECVQDMDHENMFWYRQDPGLGLRLIYFSYDVKMKEKGDIPEGYSVSREKKERFSLILESASTNQTSMYLCASSLEAETYEQYFGPGTRLTVT.

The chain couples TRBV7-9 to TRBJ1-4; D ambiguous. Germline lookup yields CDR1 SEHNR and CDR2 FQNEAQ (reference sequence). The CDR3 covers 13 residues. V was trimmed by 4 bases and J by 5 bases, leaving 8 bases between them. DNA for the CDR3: TGTGCCAGCAGCTCGACGGGGAATGAAAAACTGTTTTTT. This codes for CASSSTGNEKLFF.

The CDR3 here is CASSRGDLGYGYTF. The CDR3 DNA follows: TGCGCCAGCAGCCGGGGCGACCTAGGCTATGGCTACACCTTC. This chain joins TRBV4-3 and TRBJ1-2, with a tentative D call TRBD1 (5 bases). Per germline, CDR1 LGHNA and CDR2 YSLEER. The CDR3 runs to 14 residues. The ends were cut back, 4 bases at V and 4 bases at J, with 13 bases in the middle.

In nucleotides, the CDR3 is TGTGCCAGTAGTATAGTCCAGGGGACCTACGAGCAGTACTTC. It translates to CASSIVQGTYEQYF. The chain couples TRBV19 to TRBJ2-7, with D tentatively TRBD1 (6 bases). Germline assignment: CDR1 LNHDA and CDR2 SQIVND (reference sequence). Deletions cut 1 base from V and 2 bases from J, with 9 bases between. This CDR3 comprises 14 residues. The whole variable domain, remainder taken from reference TRBV19 and TRBJ2-7, is DGGITQSPKYLFRKEGQNVTLSCEQNLNHDAMYWYRQDPGQGLRLIYYSQIVNDFQKGDIAEGYSVSREKKESFPLTVTSAQKNPTAFYLCASSIVQGTYEQYFGPGTRLTVT.

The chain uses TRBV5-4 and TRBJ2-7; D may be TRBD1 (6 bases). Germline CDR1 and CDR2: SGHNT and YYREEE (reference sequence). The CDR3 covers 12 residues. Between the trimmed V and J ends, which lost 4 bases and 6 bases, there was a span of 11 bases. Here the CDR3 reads CASSGRGGEQYF. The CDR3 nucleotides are TGTGCCAGCAGCGGCAGGGGTGGCGAGCAGTACTTC.

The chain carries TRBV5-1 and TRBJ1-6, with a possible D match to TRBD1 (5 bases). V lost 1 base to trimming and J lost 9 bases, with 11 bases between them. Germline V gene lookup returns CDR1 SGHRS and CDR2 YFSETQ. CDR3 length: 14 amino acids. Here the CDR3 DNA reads TGCGCCAGCAGCTTGCAACACACAGGTTCACCCCTCCACTTT. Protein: CASSLQHTGSPLHF.

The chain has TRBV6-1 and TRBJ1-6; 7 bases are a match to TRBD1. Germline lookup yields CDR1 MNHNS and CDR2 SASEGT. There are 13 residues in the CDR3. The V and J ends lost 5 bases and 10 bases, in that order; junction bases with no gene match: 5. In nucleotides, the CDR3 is TGTGCCAGCAGTTCCTTACAGGGGTCACCCCTCCACTTT. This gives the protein CASSSLQGSPLHF.

The CDR3 coding sequence is TGTGCCAGCAGCTACGGACAGGGGGCCGTAGATACGCAGTATTTT. Its protein product is CASSYGQGAVDTQYF. This chain uses TRBV7-3 with TRBJ2-3; TRBD1 matches at 11 bases. The CDR3 spans 15 residues. J lost 5 bases, V lost 4 bases, and 5 bases had no gene match. CDR1 SGHTA and CDR2 FQGTGA come from the germline V gene.

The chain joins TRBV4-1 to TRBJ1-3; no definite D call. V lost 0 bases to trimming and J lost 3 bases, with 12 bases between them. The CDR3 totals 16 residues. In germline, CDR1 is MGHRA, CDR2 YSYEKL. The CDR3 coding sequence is TGCGCCAGCAGCCAAGACCTGGTCAGGATTGGAAACACCATATATTTT. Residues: CASSQDLVRIGNTIYF.

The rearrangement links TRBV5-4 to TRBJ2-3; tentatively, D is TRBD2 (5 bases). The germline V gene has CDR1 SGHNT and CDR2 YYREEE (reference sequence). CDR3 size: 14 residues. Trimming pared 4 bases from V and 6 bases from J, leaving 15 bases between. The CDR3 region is CASSTIEAGDTQYF. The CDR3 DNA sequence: TGTGCCAGCAGCACGATCGAGGCGGGCGATACGCAGTATTTT.

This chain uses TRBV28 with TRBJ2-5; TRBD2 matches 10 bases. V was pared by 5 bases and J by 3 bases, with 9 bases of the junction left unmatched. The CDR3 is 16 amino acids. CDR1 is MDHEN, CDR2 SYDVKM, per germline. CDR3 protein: CASSPTPAGGEETQYF. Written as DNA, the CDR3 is TGTGCCAGCAGTCCCACGCCAGCGGGGGGGGAAGAGACCCAGTACTTC. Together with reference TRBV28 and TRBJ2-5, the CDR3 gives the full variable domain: DVKVTQSSRYLVKRTGEKVFLECVQDMDHENMFWYRQDPGLGLRLIYFSYDVKMKEKGDIPEGYSVSREKKERFSLILESASTNQTSMYLCASSPTPAGGEETQYFGPGTRLLVL.

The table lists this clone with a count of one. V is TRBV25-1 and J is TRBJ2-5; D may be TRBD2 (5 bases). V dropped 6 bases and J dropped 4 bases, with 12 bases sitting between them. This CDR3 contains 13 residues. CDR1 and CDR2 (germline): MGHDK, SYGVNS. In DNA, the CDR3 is TGTGCCAGCAGCTGGAGGAGTGGAGAGACCCAGTACTTC. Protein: CASSWRSGETQYF.

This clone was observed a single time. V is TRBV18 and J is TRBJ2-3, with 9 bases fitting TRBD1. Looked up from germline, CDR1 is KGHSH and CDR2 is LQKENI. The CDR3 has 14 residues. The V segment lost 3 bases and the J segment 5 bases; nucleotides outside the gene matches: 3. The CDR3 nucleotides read TGTGCCAGCTCACCGAGGGGACAGGGAGATACGCAGTATTTT. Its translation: CASSPRGQGDTQYF.

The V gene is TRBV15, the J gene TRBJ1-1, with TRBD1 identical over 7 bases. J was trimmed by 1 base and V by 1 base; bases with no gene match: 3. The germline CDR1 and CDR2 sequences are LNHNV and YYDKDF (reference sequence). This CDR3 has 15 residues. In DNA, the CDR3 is TGTGCCACCAGCAGAGGAGACAGGGCGAACACTGAAGCTTTCTTT. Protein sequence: CATSRGDRANTEAFF.

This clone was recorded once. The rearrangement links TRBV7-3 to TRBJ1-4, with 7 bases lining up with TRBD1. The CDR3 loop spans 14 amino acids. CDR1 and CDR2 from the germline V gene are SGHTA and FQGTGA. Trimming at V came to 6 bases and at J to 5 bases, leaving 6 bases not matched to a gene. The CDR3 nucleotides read TGTGCCAGCAGTCAAGACAGGGAGAATGAAAAACTGTTTTTT. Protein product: CASSQDRENEKLFF.

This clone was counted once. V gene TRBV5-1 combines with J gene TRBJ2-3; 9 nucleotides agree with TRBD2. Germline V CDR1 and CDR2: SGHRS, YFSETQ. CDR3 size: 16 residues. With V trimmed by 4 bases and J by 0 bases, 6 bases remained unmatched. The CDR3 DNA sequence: TGCGCCAGCAGCCCTAGACTAGCGGCTAGCACAGATACGCAGTATTTT. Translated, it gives CASSPRLAASTDTQYF. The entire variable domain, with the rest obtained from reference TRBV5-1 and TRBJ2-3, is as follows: KAGVTQTPRYLIKTRGQQVTLSCSPISGHRSVSWYQQTPGQGLQFLFEYFSETQRNKGNFPGRFSGRQFSNSRSEMNVSTLELGDSALYLCASSPRLAASTDTQYFGPGTRLTVL.

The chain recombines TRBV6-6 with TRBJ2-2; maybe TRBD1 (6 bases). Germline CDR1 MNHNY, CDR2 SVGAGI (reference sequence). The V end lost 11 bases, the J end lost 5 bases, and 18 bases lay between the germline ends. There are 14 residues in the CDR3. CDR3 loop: CACSHDRRTGELFF. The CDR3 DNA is TGTGCCTGCTCCCATGACAGGCGAACCGGGGAGCTGTTTTTT.

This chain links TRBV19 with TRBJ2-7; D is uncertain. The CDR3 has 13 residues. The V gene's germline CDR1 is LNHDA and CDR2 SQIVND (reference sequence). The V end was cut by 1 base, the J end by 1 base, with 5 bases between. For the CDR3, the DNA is TGTGCCAGTAGTATAGGCCAGTCCTACGAGCAGTACTTC. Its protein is CASSIGQSYEQYF.

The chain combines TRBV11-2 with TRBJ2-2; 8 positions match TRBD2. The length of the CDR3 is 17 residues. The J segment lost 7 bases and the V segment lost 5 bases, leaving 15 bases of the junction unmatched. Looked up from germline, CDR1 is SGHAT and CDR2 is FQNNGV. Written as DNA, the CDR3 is TGTGCCAGCAGCCGGGGGAGTAGCGGGAAGGTCATCGGGGAGCTGTTTTTT. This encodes CASSRGSSGKVIGELFF. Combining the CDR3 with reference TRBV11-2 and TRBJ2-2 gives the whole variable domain EAGVAQSPRYKIIEKRQSVAFWCNPISGHATLYWYQQILGQGPKLLIQFQNNGVVDDSQLPKDRFSAERLKGVDSTLKIQPAKLEDSAVYLCASSRGSSGKVIGELFFGEGSRLTVL.

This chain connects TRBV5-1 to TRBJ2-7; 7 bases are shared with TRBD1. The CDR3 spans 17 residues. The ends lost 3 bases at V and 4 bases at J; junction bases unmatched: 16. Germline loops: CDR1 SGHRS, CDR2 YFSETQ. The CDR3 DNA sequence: TGCGCCAGCAGCTCGACCCCGACAGGGTTTAATGGATACGAGCAGTACTTC. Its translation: CASSSTPTGFNGYEQYF. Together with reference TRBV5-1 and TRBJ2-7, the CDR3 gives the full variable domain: KAGVTQTPRYLIKTRGQQVTLSCSPISGHRSVSWYQQTPGQGLQFLFEYFSETQRNKGNFPGRFSGRQFSNSRSEMNVSTLELGDSALYLCASSSTPTGFNGYEQYFGPGTRLTVT.